This T cell receptor (beta chain) was identified during a study of shared clonotypes between healthy human individuals. Clones were sequenced by immunoSEQ multiplex PCR, and TCRdb holds only the in-frame ones, with some missing. The sample shows some 1 million clones, approximately 72% of them seen only once. Every donor was a Caucasian adult from Nashville, Tennessee. V was shortened by 5 bases and J by 5 bases, with 16 bases between the two germline ends. The CDR3 has 15 amino acids. CDR1 is MNHEY, CDR2 SMNVEV, per germline (reference sequence). Source material: memory CD4+ T cells sorted from blood. Subset given: CD45RA-negative fraction. The clonotype originates from a man aged 18 to 30 in good health. The chain employs TRBV27 and TRBJ2-1; tentative D call: TRBD2 (7 bases). The CDR3 nucleotides read TGTGCCAGCAGTACCTGGGGGGGCCACGACAATGAGCAGTTCTTC. As protein: CASSTWGGHDNEQFF.